This TCR beta chain was identified in a study of T cell changes during pregnancy in multiple sclerosis. TCRdb's copy holds only in-frame clones and misses some; the assay was immunoSEQ multiplex PCR. The data show 70,000 to 75,000 clones, approximately 94% seen once. CDR1 MDHEN and CDR2 SYDVKM come from the germline V gene. Trimming took 6 bases from V and 3 from J; bases not matched to a gene: 5. The CDR3 is made up of 15 amino acids. This clonotype was obtained from a female donor in good health, enrolled as a control in a pregnancy study. Sequencing used peripheral blood, obtained in the second trimester of pregnancy. The chain combines TRBV28 with TRBJ2-2; 9 bases are a match to TRBD1. CDR3 coding DNA: TGTGCCAGCAGGCGACAGGGGGAGTACACCGGGGAGCTGTTTTTT. Amino acid sequence: CASRRQGEYTGELFF.